The following is a TCR beta chain sequence with its context. The antigen is undetermined. Germline V gives CDR1 MNHEY, CDR2 SVGAGI. With 5 bases removed from V and 4 bases from J, the gap between germline ends came to 17 bases. This CDR3 is 15 amino acids long. The record originates from a study of T cell responses to AZD1222 COVID-19 vaccine. Some clones are missing from TCRdb's copy, which holds only in-frame ones; the method was immunoSEQ multiplex PCR. This table holds about 140,000 clones, over 90% found once. Study-wide points: White British donors predominated, females outnumbered males, and clonal diversity was possibly underestimated. At baseline, just five to seven AZD1222 recipients tested seropositive. With two AZD1222 doses given, Spike-specific TCR breadth and depth both rose. Without day 14 samples, only post-peak T cell repertoires were studied.

This sequence joins TRBV6-5 and TRBJ1-1; D possibly corresponds to TRBD1 (5 bases). The clonotype originates from an adult who received the AZD1222 COVID-19 vaccine. Sequencing was performed on peripheral blood, taken 28 days after the second AZD1222 dose. CDR3 DNA sequence: TGTGCCAGCAGTAATGGCGGGGCGCGGGGCACTGAAGCTTTCTTT. As protein: CASSNGGARGTEAFF.